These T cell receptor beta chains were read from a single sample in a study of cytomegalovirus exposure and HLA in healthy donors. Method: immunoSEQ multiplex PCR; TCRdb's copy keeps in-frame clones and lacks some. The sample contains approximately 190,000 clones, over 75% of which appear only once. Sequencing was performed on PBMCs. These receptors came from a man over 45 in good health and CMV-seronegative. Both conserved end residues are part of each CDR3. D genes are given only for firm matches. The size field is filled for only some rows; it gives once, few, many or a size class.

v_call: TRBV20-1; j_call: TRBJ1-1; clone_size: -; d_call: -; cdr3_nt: TGCAGTGCTAGAGAATGGGCAGGTTCATTC; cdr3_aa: CSAREWAGSF
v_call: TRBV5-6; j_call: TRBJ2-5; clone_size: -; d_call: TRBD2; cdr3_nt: TGTGCCAGCAGCTGGCCCAGGGAGGGCGAGACCCAGTACTTC; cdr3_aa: CASSWPREGETQYF
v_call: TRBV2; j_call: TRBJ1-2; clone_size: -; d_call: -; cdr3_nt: TGTGCCAGCAGTGTCACGAGAGTGAGGATAACTGACTATGGCTACACCTTC; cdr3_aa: CASSVTRVRITDYGYTF
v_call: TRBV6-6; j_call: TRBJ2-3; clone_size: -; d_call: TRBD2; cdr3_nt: TGTGCCAGCAAAATAGCGGGGGGGCCAGGTACGCAGTATTTT; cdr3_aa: CASKIAGGPGTQYF
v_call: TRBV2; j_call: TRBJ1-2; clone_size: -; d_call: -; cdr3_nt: TGTGCCAGCGCACAGGACTATGGCTACACCTTC; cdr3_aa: CASAQDYGYTF
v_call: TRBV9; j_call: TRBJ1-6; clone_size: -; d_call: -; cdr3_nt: TGTGCCAGCAGCGTAGAAGGGGGAGAGTCACCCCTCCACTTT; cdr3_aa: CASSVEGGESPLHF
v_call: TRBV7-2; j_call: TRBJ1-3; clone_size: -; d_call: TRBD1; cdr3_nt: TGTGCCAGCAGCTTAAGAGGACAGGGCGGAAACACCATATATTTT; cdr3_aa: CASSLRGQGGNTIYF
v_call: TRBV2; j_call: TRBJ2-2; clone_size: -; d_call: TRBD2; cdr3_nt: TGTGCCAGCAGCGGCACGGGGGGGATCGCCGGGGAGCTGTTTTTT; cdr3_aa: CASSGTGGIAGELFF
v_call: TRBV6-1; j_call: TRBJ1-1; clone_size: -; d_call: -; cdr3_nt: TGTGCCAGCAGTGAGGTTCCCGTTCGGAGGAACACTGAAGCTTTCTTT; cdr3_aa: CASSEVPVRRNTEAFF
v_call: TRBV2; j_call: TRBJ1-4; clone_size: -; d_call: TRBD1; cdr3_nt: TGTGCCAGCAGACCACAGGGGGCGGTTGAAAAACTGTTTTTT; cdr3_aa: CASRPQGAVEKLFF
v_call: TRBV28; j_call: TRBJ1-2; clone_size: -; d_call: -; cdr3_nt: TGTGCCAGCAGGACAGCTAACTATGGCTACACCTTC; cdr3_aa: CASRTANYGYTF
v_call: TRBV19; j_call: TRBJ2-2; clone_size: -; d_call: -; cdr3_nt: TGTGCCAGTACCTACTCCGGGGAGCTGTTTTTT; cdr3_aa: CASTYSGELFF
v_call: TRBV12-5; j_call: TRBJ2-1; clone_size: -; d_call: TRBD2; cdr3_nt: TGTGCTAGTGGCCCCCCTCGACTAGCTTTATACAATGAGCAGTTCTTC; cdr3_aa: CASGPPRLALYNEQFF
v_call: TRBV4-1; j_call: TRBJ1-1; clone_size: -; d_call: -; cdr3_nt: TGCGCCAGCAGCCAAGAGGGCCTGAAGGCTTTCTTT; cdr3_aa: CASSQEGLKAFF
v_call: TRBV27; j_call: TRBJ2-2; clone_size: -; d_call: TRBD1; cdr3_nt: TGTGCCAGCAGTCGACAGGGTGACACCGGGGAGCTGTTTTTT; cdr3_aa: CASSRQGDTGELFF
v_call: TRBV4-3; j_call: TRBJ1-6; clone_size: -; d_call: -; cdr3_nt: TGCGCCAGCAGCCAAGATCCAATGAATTCACCCCTCCACTTT; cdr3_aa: CASSQDPMNSPLHF
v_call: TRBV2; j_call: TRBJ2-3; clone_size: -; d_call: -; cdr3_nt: TGTGCCAGCAGTGTGACAAGGGGCGCCGGGACAGATACGCAGTATTTT; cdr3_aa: CASSVTRGAGTDTQYF
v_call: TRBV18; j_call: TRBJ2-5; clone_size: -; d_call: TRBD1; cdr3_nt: TGTGCCAGCTCACCAGGAACGGGACAGGGGGAGACCCAGTACTTC; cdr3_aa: CASSPGTGQGETQYF
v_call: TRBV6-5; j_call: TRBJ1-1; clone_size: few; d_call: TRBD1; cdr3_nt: TGTGCCAGCAGTACGGGGGACAGGTTGAACACTGAAGCTTTCTTT; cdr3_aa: CASSTGDRLNTEAFF
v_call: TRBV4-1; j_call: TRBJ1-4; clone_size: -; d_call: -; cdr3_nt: TGCGCCAGCAGCCAAGCGGATACAGGGCCTAATGAAAAACTGTTTTTT; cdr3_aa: CASSQADTGPNEKLFF
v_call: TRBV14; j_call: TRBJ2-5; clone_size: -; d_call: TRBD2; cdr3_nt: TGTGCCAGCAGCCAACTTAGCGGGGTGGAGACCCAGTACTTC; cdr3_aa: CASSQLSGVETQYF
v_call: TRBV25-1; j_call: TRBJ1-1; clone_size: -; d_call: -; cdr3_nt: TGTGCCAGCCGACTCGGTCTTACCGGTGAAGCTTTCTTT; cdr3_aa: CASRLGLTGEAFF
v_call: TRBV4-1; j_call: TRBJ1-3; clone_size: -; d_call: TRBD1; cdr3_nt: TGCGCCAGCAGCCAAGAGCCCCCGGGACAGGCAGGAAACACCATATATTTT; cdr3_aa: CASSQEPPGQAGNTIYF
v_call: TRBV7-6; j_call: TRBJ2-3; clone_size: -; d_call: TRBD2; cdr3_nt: TGTGCCAGCAGCTCCGAAACTAGCGGGGTGGGGTCAGATACGCAGTATTTT; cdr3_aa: CASSSETSGVGSDTQYF
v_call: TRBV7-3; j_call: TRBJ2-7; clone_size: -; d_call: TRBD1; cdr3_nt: TGTGCCAGCAGCCCCGGGACAGGGCTGCAGTACTTC; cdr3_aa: CASSPGTGLQYF